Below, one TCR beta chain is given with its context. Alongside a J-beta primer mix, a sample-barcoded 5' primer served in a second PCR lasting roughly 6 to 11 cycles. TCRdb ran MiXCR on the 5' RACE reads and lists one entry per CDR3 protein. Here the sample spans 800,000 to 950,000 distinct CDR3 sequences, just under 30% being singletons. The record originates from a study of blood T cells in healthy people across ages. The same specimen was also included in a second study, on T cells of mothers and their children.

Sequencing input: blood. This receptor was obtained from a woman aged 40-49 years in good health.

CDR3 nucleotide sequence: TGTGCCAGCAGCTCCGCCCCAGGGTCGGGAGGCTACACCTTC. Amino acid sequence: CASSSAPGSGGYTF. The V call is TRBV7-6, the J call TRBJ1-2, with D possibly TRBD1 on 5 matching bases. The CDR3 is 14 amino acids. V lost 4 bases and J lost 8, with 17 bases in between. Germline CDR1 is SGHVS and CDR2 is FNYEAQ.